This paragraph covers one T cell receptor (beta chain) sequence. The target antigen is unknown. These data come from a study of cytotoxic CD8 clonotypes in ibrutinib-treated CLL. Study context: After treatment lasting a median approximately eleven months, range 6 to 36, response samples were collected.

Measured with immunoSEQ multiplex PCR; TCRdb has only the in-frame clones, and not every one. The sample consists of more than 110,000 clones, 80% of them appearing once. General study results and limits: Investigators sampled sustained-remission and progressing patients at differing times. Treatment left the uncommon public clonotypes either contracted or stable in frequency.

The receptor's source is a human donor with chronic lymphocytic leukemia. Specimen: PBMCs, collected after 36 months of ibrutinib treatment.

The CDR3 protein is CASTADRVANYGYTF. Written as DNA, the CDR3 is TGTGCCAGCACCGCGGACAGGGTGGCTAACTATGGCTACACCTTC. The rearrangement links TRBV6-1 to TRBJ1-2, with 8 bases matching TRBD1. There are 15 residues in the CDR3. The V and J ends lost 7 bases and 0 bases, in that order; junction bases with no gene match: 7. CDR1 and CDR2 (germline): MNHNS, SASEGT.